The 25 T cell receptor beta chains listed next were all sequenced from one sample in a study of blood T cell repertoires in COVID-19. Assay used: immunoSEQ multiplex PCR; TCRdb lists only in-frame clones, some missing. Seen here are around 330,000 clones, approximately 90% observed once, and the top ten hold approximately 9%. The sample comprised PBMCs or T cells enriched from blood (not recorded which). The source is a woman aged 18-29 years who had recovered from COVID-19.

This clone was counted between two and nine times. The genes are TRBV7-2 and TRBJ1-3; 7 bases line up with TRBD1. This CDR3 has 14 amino acids. CDR1 is SGHTA and CDR2 is FQGNSA in the germline V gene. J gave up 2 bases and V 5 bases, and 3 bases lay outside the gene matches. The CDR3 reads CASSPDRAGNTIYF. The CDR3 coding sequence is TGTGCCAGCAGCCCTGACAGGGCTGGAAACACCATATATTTT.

The sample holds one count of this clone. V is TRBV11-2 and J is TRBJ2-1; D may be TRBD2 (5 bases). Trimming took off 1 base at V and 3 bases at J, with 13 bases between the two ends. This CDR3 contains 16 residues. Germline lookup yields CDR1 SGHAT and CDR2 FQNNGV. The CDR3 region is CASSLGVAAGYNEQFF. The DNA of the CDR3 is TGTGCCAGCAGCTTAGGAGTCGCCGCGGGCTACAATGAGCAGTTCTTC.

This clone showed up just a few times. The CDR3 loop reads CASSLPGGEPNEKLFF. In nucleotides, the CDR3 is TGTGCCAGCAGCTTACCAGGGGGCGAGCCTAATGAAAAACTGTTTTTT. This chain joins TRBV7-9 and TRBJ1-4, with 8 bases identical to TRBD1. There are 16 residues in the CDR3. The trim removed 2 bases at V and 3 bases at J, leaving 5 bases unmatched. The germline V gene encodes CDR1 SEHNR and CDR2 FQNEAQ (reference sequence).

The chain joins TRBV5-1 to TRBJ1-1; 9 bases match TRBD1. V was clipped by 4 bases and J by 5 bases; unmatched bases: 9. CDR1 SGHRS and CDR2 YFSETQ come from the germline V gene. The CDR3 is 15 residues long. CDR3 coding DNA: TGCGCCAGCAGCGTGGGACAGGGATCGGGGACTGAAGCTTTCTTT. Its protein is CASSVGQGSGTEAFF. Looking up the rest from reference TRBV5-1 and TRBJ1-1 gives the full variable domain: KAGVTQTPRYLIKTRGQQVTLSCSPISGHRSVSWYQQTPGQGLQFLFEYFSETQRNKGNFPGRFSGRQFSNSRSEMNVSTLELGDSALYLCASSVGQGSGTEAFFGQGTRLTVV.

The chain uses TRBV3-1 (or the pseudogene TRBV3-2) and TRBJ2-1; 9 positions match TRBD2. The germline V gene has CDR1 LGHDT and CDR2 YNNKEL (reference sequence). The CDR3 consists of 16 residues. With V trimmed by 0 bases and J by 4 bases, 4 bases remained unmatched. The CDR3, as DNA: TGTGCCAGCAGCCAAGAGATTAGCGGGAGATACAATGAGCAGTTCTTC. Amino acid sequence: CASSQEISGRYNEQFF.

This clone was seen once. This chain uses TRBV7-9 with TRBJ1-1; D is unresolved. The CDR3 has 12 residues. The V and J ends lost 3 bases and 1 base respectively, with 3 bases between them. Germline V CDR1 and CDR2: SEHNR, FQNEAQ (reference sequence). CDR3 sequence (DNA): TGTGCCAGCAGCTTCCGGAACACTGAAGCTTTCTTT. Protein product: CASSFRNTEAFF.

The chain is built from TRBV28 and TRBJ1-6, with 7 positions matching TRBD1. The CDR3 extends over 16 amino acids. With 7 bases clipped from V and 1 base from J, the junction kept 7 bases outside the gene matches. Looked up from germline, CDR1 is MDHEN and CDR2 is SYDVKM. CDR3 region: CASKGAWGSYNSPLHF. The CDR3 nucleotides read TGTGCCAGCAAGGGGGCGTGGGGGTCCTATAATTCACCCCTCCACTTT.

The chain recombines TRBV15 with TRBJ1-2; tentative D call: TRBD1 (6 bases). Germline V gene data show CDR1 as LNHNV and CDR2 as YYDKDF (reference sequence). The CDR3 is 15 residues long. V lost 0 bases to trimming and J lost 0 bases, with 8 bases between them. CDR3 loop: CATSRERTANYGYTF. The DNA of the CDR3 is TGTGCCACCAGCAGAGAACGGACAGCTAACTATGGCTACACCTTC.

This chain uses TRBV7-9 with TRBJ1-1, with D perhaps matching TRBD1 (6 bases). Trimming cost V 6 bases and J 4 bases, with 12 bases left between them. CDR1 and CDR2 (germline): SEHNR, FQNEAQ (reference sequence). CDR3 size: 13 residues. Here the CDR3 reads CASRGQGSTEAFF. CDR3 DNA: TGTGCCAGCAGGGGCCAGGGGTCCACTGAAGCTTTCTTT.

This clone was observed a handful of times. The rearrangement joins TRBV14 to TRBJ1-2; D remains unclear. The CDR3 consists of 12 residues. Deletions cut 3 bases from V and 4 bases from J, with 6 bases between. Germline-derived CDR1 and CDR2 are SGHDN and FVKESK. The CDR3 reads CASSQGRYGYTF. The CDR3 DNA sequence: TGTGCCAGCAGCCAGGGCCGCTATGGCTACACCTTC.

This clone was counted between two and nine times. The chain combines TRBV5-1 with TRBJ2-7, with 7 bases that match TRBD2. Per germline, CDR1 SGHRS and CDR2 YFSETQ. This CDR3 region has 16 residues. With V trimmed by 4 bases and J by 3 bases, 13 bases remained unmatched. CDR3 protein: CASSARGGRGGYEQYF. As DNA, the CDR3 is TGCGCCAGCAGCGCCCGGGGAGGGAGGGGTGGCTACGAGCAGTACTTC.

The chain joins TRBV2 to TRBJ1-2, with TRBD1 identical over 9 bases. V shed 4 bases, J shed 0 bases, and the junction held 9 bases outside the gene matches. The CDR3 spans 17 residues. Germline V lookup: CDR1 SNHLY, CDR2 FYNNEI. CDR3 residues: CASSGGPGQGTNYGYTF. The CDR3 DNA reads as TGTGCCAGCAGTGGGGGACCGGGACAGGGCACTAACTATGGCTACACCTTC.

The chain carries TRBV5-6 and TRBJ1-2; D unclear. V was trimmed by 5 bases and J by 8 bases, leaving 22 bases between them. From germline, CDR1 is SGHDT and CDR2 YYEEEE. This CDR3 contains 15 residues. The CDR3, as DNA: TGTGCCAGCAGTACTTGGGAGGCCCTTCCTTCAGGCTACACCTTC. Translation gives CASSTWEALPSGYTF.

The V and J genes are TRBV6-2 or TRBV6-3 and TRBJ2-1; D unresolved. Germline CDR1 reads MNHEY; CDR2 reads SVGEGT. Trimming left V 6 bases short and J 7 bases short, with 10 bases between. The CDR3 totals 12 residues. The CDR3 nucleotides are TGTGCCAGCAGCCCCCCCAGGAATGAGCAGTTCTTC. Translating gives CASSPPRNEQFF.

The chain is built from TRBV6-1 and TRBJ2-7; 8 bases line up with TRBD1. The J segment lost 1 base and the V segment lost 7 bases, leaving 9 bases of the junction unmatched. Germline CDR1 reads MNHNS; CDR2 reads SASEGT. This CDR3 spans 15 amino acids. The CDR3 region is CASMPRGPLSYEQYF. In nucleotides, the CDR3 is TGTGCCAGCATGCCCAGGGGGCCCCTTTCCTACGAGCAGTACTTC.

The chain is built from TRBV4-2 and TRBJ1-4; D remains unclear. The CDR3 has 14 amino acids. V dropped 4 bases and J dropped 7 bases, with 13 bases sitting between them. CDR1 LGHNA and CDR2 YNFKEQ come from the germline V gene. The CDR3 region is CASSPIARGEKLFF. The CDR3 DNA follows: TGTGCCAGCAGCCCGATAGCGCGAGGTGAAAAACTGTTTTTT.

This chain joins TRBV28 and TRBJ1-2; D might be TRBD1 (6 bases). V was shortened by 6 bases and J by 8 bases, with 13 bases between the two germline ends. The length of the CDR3 is 12 residues. Germline V CDR1 and CDR2: MDHEN, SYDVKM. The CDR3 sequence is CASRGGAGGYTF. In DNA, the CDR3 is TGTGCCAGCAGAGGGGGGGCGGGAGGCTACACCTTC.

This clone showed up just a few times. The V and J genes are TRBV2 and TRBJ2-7, with TRBD1 matching 8 bases. The CDR3 has 14 amino acids. The V and J ends lost 8 bases and 0 bases, in that order; junction bases with no gene match: 6. Germline V CDR1 and CDR2: SNHLY, FYNNEI. CDR3: CASHKTGDSYEQYF. CDR3 DNA: TGTGCCAGCCACAAGACAGGGGACTCCTACGAGCAGTACTTC.

In this sample, this clone turned up a few times. The J gene is TRBJ2-7, the V gene TRBV5-1, with 11 nucleotides matching TRBD1. This CDR3 is built from 14 residues. Germline loops: CDR1 SGHRS, CDR2 YFSETQ. V was pared by 3 bases and J by 6 bases, with 5 bases of the junction left unmatched. The CDR3 region is CASSSPGTGGEQYF. CDR3 coding DNA: TGCGCCAGCAGCTCCCCCGGGACAGGGGGCGAGCAGTACTTC.

The rearrangement links TRBV14 to TRBJ2-6, with D hard to call. V lost 2 bases to trimming and J lost 2 bases, with 10 bases between them. Per the germline V gene, CDR1 is SGHDN and CDR2 is FVKESK. The length of the CDR3 is 16 residues. CDR3 region: CASSQSRGTGANVLTF. The DNA of the CDR3 is TGTGCCAGCAGCCAATCTCGAGGAACTGGGGCCAACGTCCTGACTTTC.

Written as DNA, the CDR3 is TGCGCCAGCAGCCAACGGACAGGAGAAGCTTTCTTT. Translated, it gives CASSQRTGEAFF. The chain uses TRBV4-3 and TRBJ1-1, with 7 nucleotides matching TRBD1. Losses at the gene ends were 2 bases for V and 8 bases for J; bases not matched to a gene: 2. CDR3 length equals 12 residues. Germline loops: CDR1 LGHNA, CDR2 YSLEER.

The rearrangement uses TRBV6-5 and TRBJ2-6; D uncertain. CDR1 and CDR2 (germline): MNHEY, SVGAGI. Deletions cut 1 base from V and 0 bases from J, with 7 bases between. The CDR3 is 16 residues long. The CDR3 region is CASSYLVPSGANVLTF. The DNA for the CDR3 is TGTGCCAGCAGTTACTTAGTCCCCTCTGGGGCCAACGTCCTGACTTTC.

This sequence joins TRBV7-2 and TRBJ2-7, with D maybe TRBD1 (6 bases). V lost 0 bases, J lost 4 bases, and 13 bases lay in between. The CDR3 sequence is 15 residues long. CDR1 and CDR2 (germline): SGHTA, FQGNSA. CDR3 bases: TGTGCCAGCAGCTTAGCGTGGGGACACGGATACGAGCAGTACTTC. Its translation is CASSLAWGHGYEQYF.

The rearrangement links TRBV7-8 to TRBJ2-1; D is undetermined. In germline, CDR1 is SGHVS, CDR2 FQNEAQ. CDR3 length: 16 residues. Trimming cost V 4 bases and J 1 base, with 14 bases left between them. CDR3 amino acids: CASSSVRRLSYNEQFF. The DNA for the CDR3 is TGTGCCAGCAGCTCGGTTCGCAGGTTGTCCTACAATGAGCAGTTCTTC.

The genes are TRBV5-1 and TRBJ2-1; the match to TRBD2 covers 13 bases. Losses at the gene ends were 3 bases for V and 9 bases for J; bases not matched to a gene: 3. CDR1 and CDR2 (germline): SGHRS, YFSETQ. CDR3 size: 14 residues. CDR3 loop: CASSWTSGRGEQFF. DNA of the CDR3: TGCGCCAGCAGCTGGACTAGCGGGAGAGGTGAGCAGTTCTTC.